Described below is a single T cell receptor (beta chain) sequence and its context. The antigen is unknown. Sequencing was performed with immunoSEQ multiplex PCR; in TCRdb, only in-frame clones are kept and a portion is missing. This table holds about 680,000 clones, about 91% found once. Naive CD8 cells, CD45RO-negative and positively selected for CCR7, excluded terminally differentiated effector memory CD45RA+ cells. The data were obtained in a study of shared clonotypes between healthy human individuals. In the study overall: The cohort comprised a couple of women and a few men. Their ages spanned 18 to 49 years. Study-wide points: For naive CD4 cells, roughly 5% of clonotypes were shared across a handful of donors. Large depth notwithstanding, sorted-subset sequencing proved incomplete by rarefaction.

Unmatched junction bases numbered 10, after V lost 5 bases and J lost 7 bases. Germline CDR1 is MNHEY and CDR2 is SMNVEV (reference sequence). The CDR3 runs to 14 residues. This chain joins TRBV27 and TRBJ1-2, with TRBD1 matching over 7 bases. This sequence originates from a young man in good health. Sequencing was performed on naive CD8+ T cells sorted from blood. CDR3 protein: CASSASGQVSGYTF. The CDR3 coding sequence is TGTGCCAGCAGTGCCTCCGGACAGGTCAGTGGCTACACCTTC.